This T cell receptor (beta chain) was obtained from a study of T cells in Graves' hyperthyroidism and ophthalmopathy. The CDR3 runs 16 residues. Per the germline V gene, CDR1 is SGHNT and CDR2 is YENEEA. V shed 6 bases and J 5 bases; nucleotides not matched to a gene: 14. Hyperthyroidism of Graves' type that showed no ophthalmopathy progression within 18 months was stable. Patients were excluded because of uncontrolled infection, other autoimmune disease, pregnancy or lactation. To note about this clonotype: What it binds is unknown.

Findings of the study overall: Most clonotypes expanded in thyroid above 0.001 were likewise present in blood.

TCR beta CDR3 regions were amplified from RNA transcripts. With the HTBI primer set, the TCR CDR3 went through a first round of RT-PCR. TCRdb processed the multiplex PCR reads anew with MiXCR; each CDR3 protein has one entry. Here the sample spans 500,000 to 700,000 distinct CDR3 sequences, 16% being singletons. Sequencing was done on a sample of blood. The V and J genes are TRBV11-3 and TRBJ2-5; TRBD1 aligns across 8 bases. The origin of this receptor is a woman aged 18-29 years with Graves' hyperthyroidism. The chain's CDR3 is CASRPGSGGSRETQYF. The CDR3 bases are TGTGCCAGCAGGCCCGGATCAGGGGGCTCACGGGAGACCCAGTACTTC.